These T cell receptor beta chains were read from a single sample in a study of blood T cells in healthy people across ages. One entry per CDR3 protein, called by TCRdb with MiXCR from the 5' RACE reads. The table records some 1,000,000 distinct CDR3 sequences, almost 25% of them present only once. The same specimen was also included in a second study, on T cells of mothers and their children.

The sample consisted of blood. Receptors were obtained from a girl aged 2 to 9 in good health. Both conserved end residues are part of each CDR3. A D gene is named only where the DNA matches it firmly. Not every row has a clone size; where given, it reads once, few, many or a size class.

j_gene: TRBJ1-2; v_gene: TRBV7-9; d_gene: TRBD1; abundance: .; CDR3nt: TGTGCCAGCAGCTTAATAAGAGGGGGCGAATCCTATGGCTACACCTTC; CDR3aa: CASSLIRGGESYGYTF
j_gene: TRBJ1-1; v_gene: TRBV15; d_gene: TRBD1; abundance: .; CDR3nt: TGTGCCACCAGCAGCGGACAGGGGGCGAACACTGAAGCTTTCTTT; CDR3aa: CATSSGQGANTEAFF
j_gene: TRBJ2-3; v_gene: TRBV28; d_gene: .; abundance: .; CDR3nt: TGTGCCAGCAGATGGACCAGCACAGATACGCAGTATTTT; CDR3aa: CASRWTSTDTQYF
j_gene: TRBJ2-2; v_gene: TRBV27; d_gene: .; abundance: many; CDR3nt: TGTGCCAGCAGTTCATACAGCACCGGGGAGCTGTTTTTT; CDR3aa: CASSSYSTGELFF
j_gene: TRBJ2-1; v_gene: TRBV29-1; d_gene: TRBD1; abundance: .; CDR3nt: TGCAGCGGTTCCCAGGGGGCTGACTACAATGAGCAGTTCTTC; CDR3aa: CSGSQGADYNEQFF
j_gene: TRBJ2-1; v_gene: TRBV5-1; d_gene: TRBD2; abundance: .; CDR3nt: TGCGCCAGCAGCCCGGGGACTAGCGGATACTACAATGAGCAGTTCTTC; CDR3aa: CASSPGTSGYYNEQFF
j_gene: TRBJ2-2; v_gene: TRBV7-9; d_gene: .; abundance: .; CDR3nt: TGTGCCAGCTCAGTACAAGTGGACACCGGGGAGCTGTTTTTT; CDR3aa: CASSVQVDTGELFF
j_gene: TRBJ1-3; v_gene: TRBV5-1; d_gene: .; abundance: few; CDR3nt: TGCGCCAGCAGCTTGGCCGGGCTTCGGAGCTCTGGAAACACCATATATTTT; CDR3aa: CASSLAGLRSSGNTIYF
j_gene: TRBJ2-7; v_gene: TRBV10-3; d_gene: TRBD1; abundance: .; CDR3nt: TGTGCCACGGGACCGGGACAGGGTGGGCGCGAGCAGTACTTC; CDR3aa: CATGPGQGGREQYF
j_gene: TRBJ2-4; v_gene: TRBV18; d_gene: TRBD1; abundance: .; CDR3nt: TGTGCCAGCTCTGTAGACAGGGTCCAAAACATTCAGTACTTC; CDR3aa: CASSVDRVQNIQYF
j_gene: TRBJ2-4; v_gene: TRBV7-9; d_gene: .; abundance: .; CDR3nt: TGTGCCAGCAGTTTTTCAATTCTGGGAATTCAGTACTTC; CDR3aa: CASSFSILGIQYF
j_gene: TRBJ2-3; v_gene: TRBV5-1; d_gene: TRBD2; abundance: .; CDR3nt: TGCGCCAGCAGCTTGTTAGCGGGAACTAACACAGATACGCAGTATTTT; CDR3aa: CASSLLAGTNTDTQYF
j_gene: TRBJ2-1; v_gene: TRBV5-1; d_gene: .; abundance: .; CDR3nt: TGCGCCAGCAGCTGGACAGAGAGCTCCTACAATGAGCAGTTCTTC; CDR3aa: CASSWTESSYNEQFF
j_gene: TRBJ1-1; v_gene: TRBV20-1; d_gene: .; abundance: .; CDR3nt: TGCAGTGCTAGGATCGAAACTGAAGCTTTCTTT; CDR3aa: CSARIETEAFF
j_gene: TRBJ2-2; v_gene: TRBV24-1; d_gene: .; abundance: .; CDR3nt: TGTGCCACCAGTGCTCCGGGATGGACCGGGGAGCTGTTTTTT; CDR3aa: CATSAPGWTGELFF
j_gene: TRBJ2-3; v_gene: TRBV6-4; d_gene: TRBD2; abundance: few; CDR3nt: TGTGCCAGCAGTGAAAACGGGAGGGCCTTGGATACGCAGTATTTT; CDR3aa: CASSENGRALDTQYF
j_gene: TRBJ1-4; v_gene: TRBV2; d_gene: .; abundance: few; CDR3nt: TGTGCCAGCGAAACTTCGGGGGAAAAACTGTTTTTT; CDR3aa: CASETSGEKLFF